This TCR beta chain came from a study of shared clonotypes between healthy human individuals. For the study at large: A couple of women and a few men aged 18 to 49 served as donors. Study outcomes and limitations: Generation probability values for non-shared clonotypes were lower than those for clonotypes shared by all four donors.

With 4 bases removed from V and 0 bases from J, the gap between germline ends came to 10 bases. The CDR3 loop spans 15 amino acids. Germline V gene data show CDR1 as MNHNS and CDR2 as SASEGT. Several immunoSEQ 96-well plates shared each subset's DNA, each plate a replicate. The data were produced by immunoSEQ multiplex PCR, yet TCRdb's version contains in-frame clones alone and is incomplete. The table has over a million clones, 75% to 80% seen once. Points on this clone: Its antigen remains unidentified.

Sequences were obtained from memory CD4+ T cells from PBMCs. The subset was: CD45RA-negative fraction. The sequence was collected from a man younger than 30 in good health. Some clones in this sample may be carry-over from other donors' samples. The gene calls are TRBV6-1 and TRBJ1-5, with D unclear. CDR3 in DNA: TGTGCCAGCAGTGCAGGAGTAGATAGCAATCAGCCCCAGCATTTT. Its protein is CASSAGVDSNQPQHF.